The clone carrying this T cell receptor (beta chain) showed up just a few times. What it binds is not known. TCRdb re-derived calls from the RT-PCR reads in MiXCR, one entry per CDR3 protein. This table has about 540,000 distinct CDR3 sequences, around 25% appearing once. The data derive from a study of response to subunit inactivated influenza vaccine. Germline assignment: CDR1 SGHNT and CDR2 YYREEE (reference sequence). Losses at the gene ends were 4 bases for V and 8 bases for J; bases not matched to a gene: 9. The CDR3 consists of 15 residues. Study-level results: That few new T cells are recruited by each seasonal influenza vaccination was the authors' suggestion.

In addition, the sample was reused for a study of T cells expressing NK-cell markers. That investigation notes: The cDNA for TCR beta came from 5'RACE template switching with UMIs. HCMV serostatus: seven of eight sequenced donors positive, one negative. Of CD8+ T cells, about 1.0-7.5% belonged to dominant NKG2C+ clonotypes in five or six donors. Similarly, these clonotypes led the CD3+CD56-NKG2C+ fraction as well in several donors.

The J gene is TRBJ2-1, the V gene TRBV5-4, with 10 bases aligning to TRBD2. Sequenced material: CD4+ T cells sorted from PBMCs, taken roughly 12 days after vaccination. The sequence derives from a man aged 50 or older who received an inactivated influenza vaccine. The chain's CDR3 is CASSPPASGSYEQFF. The CDR3 nucleotides are TGTGCCAGCAGCCCTCCGGCTAGCGGGAGCTATGAGCAGTTCTTC.